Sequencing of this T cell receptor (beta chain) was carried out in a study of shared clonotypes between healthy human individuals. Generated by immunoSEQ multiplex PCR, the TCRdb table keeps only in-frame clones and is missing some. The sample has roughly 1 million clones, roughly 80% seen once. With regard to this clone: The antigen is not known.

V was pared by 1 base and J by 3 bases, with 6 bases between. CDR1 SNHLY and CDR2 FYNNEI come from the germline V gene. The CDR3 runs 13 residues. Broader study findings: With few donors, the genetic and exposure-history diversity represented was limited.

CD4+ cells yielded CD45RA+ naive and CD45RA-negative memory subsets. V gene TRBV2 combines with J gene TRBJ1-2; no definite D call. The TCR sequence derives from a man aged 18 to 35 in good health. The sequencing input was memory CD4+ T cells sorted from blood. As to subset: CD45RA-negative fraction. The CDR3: CASSEERDYGYTF. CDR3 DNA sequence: TGTGCCAGCAGTGAAGAGAGGGACTATGGCTACACCTTC.